These 11 T cell receptor beta chains share one sample of origin, sequenced in a study of T-cell memory formation after mild COVID-19. TCRdb re-derived calls from the 5' RACE reads in MiXCR, one entry per CDR3 protein. Here the sample spans fewer than 300,000 distinct CDR3 sequences, over 15% being singletons. Sequenced: PBMCs or a T cell subset sorted from them (not recorded which). These receptors were collected from a man aged 18-30 years who had mild COVID-19 (a few samples of this study predate the infection). Cell type and time point are not known.

V is TRBV7-3 and J is TRBJ2-1; the D gene is possibly TRBD1 (6 bases). Trimming took 5 bases from V and 0 from J, leaving 11 bases between them. The germline gives CDR1 SGHTA, CDR2 FQGTGA. The CDR3 is 15 amino acids. The CDR3 is CASSLTGNSYNEQFF. CDR3 in DNA: TGTGCCAGCAGCCTGACAGGTAACTCCTACAATGAGCAGTTCTTC.

In this sample, this clonotype turned up a few times. The chain has TRBV27 and TRBJ2-7; D possibly corresponds to TRBD1 (7 bases). V lost 5 bases, J lost 5 bases, and 22 bases lay in between. In germline, CDR1 is MNHEY, CDR2 SMNVEV (reference sequence). This CDR3 region has 16 residues. The CDR3 DNA reads TGTGCCAGCAGTGCCGCCGGGGGACAGTTTTTCCACGAGCAGTACTTC. Encoded protein: CASSAAGGQFFHEQYF.

This clonotype was seen at least ten times. The chain couples TRBV12-3 or TRBV12-4 to TRBJ2-5, with D perhaps matching TRBD1 (6 bases). Trimming took 6 bases from V and 2 from J, leaving 10 bases between them. The CDR3 covers 13 residues. DNA of the CDR3: TGTGCCAGCAGCGCGACAGGACAAGAGACCCAGTACTTC. Protein: CASSATGQETQYF.

This clonotype was detected only a few times. The chain uses TRBV10-3 and TRBJ2-6; 7 positions match TRBD1. With 10 bases clipped from V and 1 base from J, the junction kept 7 bases outside the gene matches. Germline lookup yields CDR1 ENHRY and CDR2 SYGVKD. This CDR3 contains 15 residues. The CDR3 loop is CATRGQLSGANVLTF. The CDR3 DNA reads TGTGCCACAAGGGGACAGCTATCTGGGGCCAACGTCCTGACTTTC.

The chain joins TRBV5-1 to TRBJ2-1; 7 nucleotides line up with TRBD1. Germline V gene lookup returns CDR1 SGHRS and CDR2 YFSETQ. The junction had 6 bases not matched to a gene; V was cut back by 0 bases and J by 6 bases. CDR3 length: 15 residues. The chain's CDR3 is CASSLARDRVNEQFF. As DNA, the CDR3 is TGCGCCAGCAGCTTGGCCCGAGACAGGGTCAATGAGCAGTTCTTC.

This clonotype was detected only a few times. This sequence joins TRBV6-5 and TRBJ2-1; D ambiguous. The V end was cut by 11 bases, the J end by 4 bases, with 12 bases between. Germline CDR1 and CDR2: MNHEY and SVGAGI. The CDR3 is made up of 12 amino acids. CDR3 in amino acids: CASSTPYNEQFF. In DNA, the CDR3 is TGTGCCTCAAGCACACCATACAATGAGCAGTTCTTC.

This chain connects TRBV12-3 or TRBV12-4 to TRBJ1-1, with D maybe TRBD1 (6 bases). V shed 3 bases and J shed 4 bases, with 12 bases lying between them. This CDR3 has 14 amino acids. As DNA, the CDR3 is TGTGCCAGCAGTTTTCGGGGGCGGGCCACTGAAGCTTTCTTT. This encodes CASSFRGRATEAFF.

In this sample, this clonotype turned up a few times. V is TRBV12-3 or TRBV12-4 and J is TRBJ1-2, with a weak D call TRBD1 (6 bases). Trimming took off 6 bases at V and 8 bases at J, with 13 bases between the two ends. The CDR3 sequence is 12 residues long. The CDR3 sequence is CASSRDRWGYTF. The CDR3 DNA reads TGTGCCAGCAGCCGAGACAGGTGGGGCTACACCTTC.

The chain employs TRBV19 and TRBJ2-6; 9 nucleotides align to TRBD1. Germline V gene sequence: CDR1 LNHDA, CDR2 SQIVND (reference sequence). This CDR3 comprises 18 residues. Trimming removed 3 bases from V and 0 bases from J; junction bases left unmatched: 6. The CDR3: CASSITGTGLSGANVLTF. The CDR3, as DNA: TGTGCCAGTAGTATCACAGGGACAGGGCTCTCTGGGGCCAACGTCCTGACTTTC. The variable domain in full, with the rest retrieved from reference TRBV19 and TRBJ2-6, is DGGITQSPKYLFRKEGQNVTLSCEQNLNHDAMYWYRQDPGQGLRLIYYSQIVNDFQKGDIAEGYSVSREKKESFPLTVTSAQKNPTAFYLCASSITGTGLSGANVLTFGAGSRLTVL.

This clonotype has just a few counts. This chain joins TRBV5-1 and TRBJ2-6; no firm D call. Trimming pared 2 bases from V and 2 bases from J, leaving 5 bases between. This CDR3 comprises 14 residues. Germline assignment: CDR1 SGHRS and CDR2 YFSETQ. The CDR3 nucleotides are TGCGCCAGCAGCTTAACGGCTGGGGCCAACGTCCTGACTTTC. It specifies CASSLTAGANVLTF.

This sequence joins TRBV5-1 and TRBJ2-3; 11 bases line up with TRBD1. The length of the CDR3 is 16 residues. Trimming removed 4 bases from V and 5 bases from J; junction bases left unmatched: 9. Germline CDR1 and CDR2: SGHRS and YFSETQ. The CDR3 spells CASSMQPGTGGDTQYF. CDR3 bases: TGCGCCAGCAGCATGCAACCCGGGACAGGGGGAGATACGCAGTATTTT.